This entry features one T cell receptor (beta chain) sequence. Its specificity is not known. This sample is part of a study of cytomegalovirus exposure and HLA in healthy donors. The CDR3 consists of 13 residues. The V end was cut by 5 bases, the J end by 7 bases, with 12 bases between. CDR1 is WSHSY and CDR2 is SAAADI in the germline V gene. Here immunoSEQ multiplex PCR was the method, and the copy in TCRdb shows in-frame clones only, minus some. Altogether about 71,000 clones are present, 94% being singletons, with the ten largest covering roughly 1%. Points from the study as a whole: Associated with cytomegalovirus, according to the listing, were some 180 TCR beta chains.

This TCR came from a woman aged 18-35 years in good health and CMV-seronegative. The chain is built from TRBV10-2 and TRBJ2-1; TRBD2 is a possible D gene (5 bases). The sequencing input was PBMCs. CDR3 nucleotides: TGCGCCAGCAGTCAAGCGGAATGGAATGAGCAGTTCTTC. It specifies CASSQAEWNEQFF.